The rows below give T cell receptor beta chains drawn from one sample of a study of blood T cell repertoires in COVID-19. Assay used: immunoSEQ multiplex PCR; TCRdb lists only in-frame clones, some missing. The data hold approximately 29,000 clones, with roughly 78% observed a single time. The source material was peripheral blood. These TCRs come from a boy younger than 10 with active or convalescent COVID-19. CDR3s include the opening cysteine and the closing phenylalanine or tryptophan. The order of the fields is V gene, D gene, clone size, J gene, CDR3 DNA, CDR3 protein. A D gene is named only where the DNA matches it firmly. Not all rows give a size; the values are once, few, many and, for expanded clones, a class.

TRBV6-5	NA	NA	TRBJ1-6	TGTGCCAGCAGTTATTCTGAACAGGGTTGGCCACCCCTCCACTTT	CASSYSEQGWPPLHF
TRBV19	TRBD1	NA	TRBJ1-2	TGTGCCAGTAGTGCAACCGGGACAGGGGTCTTGGATGGCTACACCTTC	CASSATGTGVLDGYTF
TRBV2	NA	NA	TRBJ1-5	TGTGCCAGCAGTGAAGCGTCCAGGGGCGGGCAGCCCCAGCATTTT	CASSEASRGGQPQHF
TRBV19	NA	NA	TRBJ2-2	TGTGCCAGTAGTATAGTACGAGGGGGCGGGAACGGGGAGCTGTTTTTT	CASSIVRGGGNGELFF
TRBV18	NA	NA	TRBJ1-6	TGTGCCAGCTCACCGGACAACAGGGTTTCACCCCTCCACTTT	CASSPDNRVSPLHF
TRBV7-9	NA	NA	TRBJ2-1	TGTGCCAGCAGCTTAGGTGGCGGGGCTAACAATGAGCAGTTCTTC	CASSLGGGANNEQFF
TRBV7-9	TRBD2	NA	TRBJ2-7	TGTGCCAGCAGCTTTAGAGCGGGGGGACCCTACGAGCAGTACTTC	CASSFRAGGPYEQYF
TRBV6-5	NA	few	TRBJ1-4	TGTGCCAGCGGATCCGTAGGTCCGAGGTGGGAAAAACTGTTTTTT	CASGSVGPRWEKLFF
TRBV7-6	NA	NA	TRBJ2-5	TGTGCCAGCAGACAGCTGGAGACCCAGTACTTC	CASRQLETQYF
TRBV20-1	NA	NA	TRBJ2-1	TGCAGTGCTAGCCGGTACAATGAGCAGTTCTTC	CSASRYNEQFF
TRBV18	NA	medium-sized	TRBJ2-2	TGTGCCAGCTCACCAGGCAGGGGGGACACCGGGGAGCTGTTTTTT	CASSPGRGDTGELFF
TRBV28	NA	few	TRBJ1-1	TGTGCCAGCAGTCTCATCAGGGCCCGGGGGGGCACTGAAGCTTTCTTT	CASSLIRARGGTEAFF
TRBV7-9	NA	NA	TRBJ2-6	TGTGCCAGCAGCCAGGCTGGGGCCAACGTCCTGACTTTC	CASSQAGANVLTF
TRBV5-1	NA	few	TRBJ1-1	TGCGCCAGCAGCGGACAGTGGAACACTGAAGCTTTCTTT	CASSGQWNTEAFF
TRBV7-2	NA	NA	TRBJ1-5	TGTGCCAGCAGCTTTAACGGGAATCAGCCCCAGCATTTT	CASSFNGNQPQHF
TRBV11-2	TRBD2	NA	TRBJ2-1	TGTGCCAGCAGCTTAAGGGCCCGTCGAGCGGGGGCTCAGGGGGAGCAGTTCTTC	CASSLRARRAGAQGEQFF
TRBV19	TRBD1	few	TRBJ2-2	TGTGCCAGTAGTATGGGGACAGGTTGGACCGGGGAGCTGTTTTTT	CASSMGTGWTGELFF
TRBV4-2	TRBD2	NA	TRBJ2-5	TGTGCCAGCAGCCTGGGACTAGCGGGGGTCGATTCGACCCAGTACTTC	CASSLGLAGVDSTQYF
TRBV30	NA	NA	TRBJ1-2	TGTGCCTCGCCGGACTCCGCCTATGGCTACACCTTC	CASPDSAYGYTF
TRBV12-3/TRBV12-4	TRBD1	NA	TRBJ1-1	TGTGCCAGCAGTTCCGGGACAGTTACTAAAGCTTTCTTT	CASSSGTVTKAFF
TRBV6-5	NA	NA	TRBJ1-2	TGTGCCAGCAGTCCCTTGTCGCTCTTGGGCGGCTACACCTTC	CASSPLSLLGGYTF
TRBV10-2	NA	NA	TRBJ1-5	TGCGCCAGCGCTCAGGATTGGGGCAATCAGCCCCAGCATTTT	CASAQDWGNQPQHF
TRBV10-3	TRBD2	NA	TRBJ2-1	TGTGCCATCAGCGGACTAGCGGACCACAATGAGCAGTTCTTC	CAISGLADHNEQFF
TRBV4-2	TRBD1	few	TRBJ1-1	TGTGCCAGCAGCCAGGGGGACAGGGCCGATCCAGGTTTCTTT	CASSQGDRADPGFF
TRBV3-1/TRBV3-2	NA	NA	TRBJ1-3	TGTGCCAGCAGTGCCCGGGGCACCATATATTTT	CASSARGTIYF
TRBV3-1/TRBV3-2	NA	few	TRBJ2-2	TGTGCCAGCAGTCTTAATAGGGAGCTGTTTTTT	CASSLNRELFF
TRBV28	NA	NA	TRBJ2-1	TGTGCCAGCAGCCTTCTCCTAGGGGGTTACAATGAGCAGTTCTTC	CASSLLLGGYNEQFF
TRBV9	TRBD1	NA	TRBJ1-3	TGTGCCAGCAGTTATGGACAGGGCTCTGGAAACACCATATATTTT	CASSYGQGSGNTIYF
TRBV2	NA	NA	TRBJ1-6	TGTGCCAGCTCCACAGGGCCACCTCGGGATAATTCACCCCTCCACTTT	CASSTGPPRDNSPLHF
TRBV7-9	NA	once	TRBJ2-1	TGTGCCAGCAGCTTAGCTGCGTACAATGAGCAGTTCTTC	CASSLAAYNEQFF
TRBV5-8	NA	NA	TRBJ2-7	TGTGCCAGCAGCCCGACACCGTGGGACATGAAGATCTCAAGCTCCTACGAGCAGTACTTC	CASSPTPWDMKISSSYEQYF
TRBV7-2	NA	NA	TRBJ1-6	TGTGCCAGCAGCTTAGCGGGCCCCTATAATTCACCCCTCCACTTT	CASSLAGPYNSPLHF
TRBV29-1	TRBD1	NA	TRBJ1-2	TGCAGCGTAAAGACAGGGGGAAACTATGGCTACACCTTC	CSVKTGGNYGYTF
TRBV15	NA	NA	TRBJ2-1	TGTGCCACCAGGAGAGGGGTTACAAGTTTGCAACAGCACAATGAGCAGTTCTTC	CATRRGVTSLQQHNEQFF
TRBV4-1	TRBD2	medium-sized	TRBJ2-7	TGCGCCAGCAGCCAAGTAGCGGGAGGGCCCAGCGAGCAGTACTTC	CASSQVAGGPSEQYF
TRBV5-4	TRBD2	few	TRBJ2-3	TGTGCCAGCAGCTTGAGATCGAGCGGGGCCACAGATACGCAGTATTTT	CASSLRSSGATDTQYF
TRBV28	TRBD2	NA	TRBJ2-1	TGTGCCAGCAGTTTTAGCGGGCGGCGCTCCTACAATGAGCAGTTCTTC	CASSFSGRRSYNEQFF
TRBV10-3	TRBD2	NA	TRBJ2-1	TGTGCCATCAGTGAGTTCAGCGGGAGGAACAATGAGCAGTTCTTC	CAISEFSGRNNEQFF
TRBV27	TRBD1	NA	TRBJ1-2	TGTGCCAGCAGGGACCCACAGGGGACTAACTATGGCTACACCTTC	CASRDPQGTNYGYTF
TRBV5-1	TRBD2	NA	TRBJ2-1	TGCGCCAGCAGCCAACGATCTAGCGGGGCCTACAATGAGCAGTTCTTC	CASSQRSSGAYNEQFF
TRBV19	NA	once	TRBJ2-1	TGTGCCAGTAGTATAGATCGAGGGGGTTGGTACAATGAGCAGTTCTTC	CASSIDRGGWYNEQFF
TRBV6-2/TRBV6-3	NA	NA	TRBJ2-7	TGTGCCAGCAGTTCTAACAGGGTGCAGCAGTACTTC	CASSSNRVQQYF
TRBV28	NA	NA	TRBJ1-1	TGTGCCAGCATCCCTGGGGGGGGAGTGAACACTGAAGCTTTCTTT	CASIPGGGVNTEAFF
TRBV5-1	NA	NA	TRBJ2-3	TGCGCCAGCAGCCCCGACAAGGCGAAGACAGATACGCAGTATTTT	CASSPDKAKTDTQYF
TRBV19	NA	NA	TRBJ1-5	TGTGCCAGTAGTATAGTTCGCGGCAATAATCAGCCCCAGCATTTT	CASSIVRGNNQPQHF
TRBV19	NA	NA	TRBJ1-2	TGTGCCAGTAGTCCCCCAGGCAGAAGGGGCTATGGCTACACCTTC	CASSPPGRRGYGYTF